The present T cell receptor beta chain was sequenced within a study of sequential checkpoint blockade in melanoma. Study context: Each arm's sequence ended with maintenance nivolumab. Some 22 patients had tumor biopsies before treatment and at week 13.

Treatment indicated: randomized to nivolumab then ipilimumab (arm A) or the reverse (arm B). TCRdb's table, derived via immunoSEQ multiplex PCR, lists solely in-frame clones and lacks some. This table has some 2,400 clones, around 15% appearing once. This clone was detected a few times. Antigen specificity is unknown. Germline loops: CDR1 SGHRS, CDR2 YFSETQ. The V end was cut by 0 bases, the J end by 8 bases, with 17 bases between. The length of the CDR3 is 16 residues. Findings and caveats of the study: Patients with week-13 increases in T-cell fraction and clonality benefited about 30 times more often.

The source was tumor tissue (inferred from file names), collected from a patient given nivolumab and ipilimumab in sequence. This TCR derives from a human donor with melanoma. The rearrangement uses TRBV5-1 and TRBJ1-4; a possible D gene is TRBD1 (6 bases). Here the CDR3 DNA reads TGCGCCAGCAGCTTGGCTCTGGGGGCGATCGGAGAAAAACTGTTTTTT. Translated, it gives CASSLALGAIGEKLFF.